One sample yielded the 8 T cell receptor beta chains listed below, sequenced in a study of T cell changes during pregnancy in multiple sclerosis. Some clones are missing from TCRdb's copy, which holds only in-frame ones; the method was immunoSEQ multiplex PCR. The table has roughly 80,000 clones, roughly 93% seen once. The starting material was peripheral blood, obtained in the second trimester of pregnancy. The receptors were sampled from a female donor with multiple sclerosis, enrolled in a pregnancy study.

This chain's CDR3 is CATSRDFRQGPQHF. CDR3 DNA sequence: TGTGCCACCAGCAGAGATTTTCGGCAGGGTCCCCAGCATTTT. The J gene is TRBJ1-5, the V gene TRBV15; a possible D gene is TRBD1 (5 bases). This CDR3 has 14 residues. The V end was cut by 0 bases, the J end by 10 bases, with 13 bases between. Germline V gene sequence: CDR1 LNHNV, CDR2 YYDKDF (reference sequence).

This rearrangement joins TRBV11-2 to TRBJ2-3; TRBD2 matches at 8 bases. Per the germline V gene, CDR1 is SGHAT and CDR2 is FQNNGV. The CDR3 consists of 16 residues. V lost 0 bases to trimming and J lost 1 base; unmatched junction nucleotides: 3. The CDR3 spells CASSLDVRGGTDTQYF. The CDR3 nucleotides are TGTGCCAGCAGCTTAGATGTGCGGGGGGGCACAGATACGCAGTATTTT. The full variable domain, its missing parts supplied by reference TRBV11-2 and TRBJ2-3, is EAGVAQSPRYKIIEKRQSVAFWCNPISGHATLYWYQQILGQGPKLLIQFQNNGVVDDSQLPKDRFSAERLKGVDSTLKIQPAKLEDSAVYLCASSLDVRGGTDTQYFGPGTRLTVL.

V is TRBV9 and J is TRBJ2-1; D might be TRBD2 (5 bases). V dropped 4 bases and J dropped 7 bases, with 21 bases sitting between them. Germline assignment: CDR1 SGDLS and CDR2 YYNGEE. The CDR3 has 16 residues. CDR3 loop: CASSTGNAVLKNEQFF. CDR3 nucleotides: TGTGCCAGCAGCACCGGGAACGCTGTATTGAAAAATGAGCAGTTCTTC.

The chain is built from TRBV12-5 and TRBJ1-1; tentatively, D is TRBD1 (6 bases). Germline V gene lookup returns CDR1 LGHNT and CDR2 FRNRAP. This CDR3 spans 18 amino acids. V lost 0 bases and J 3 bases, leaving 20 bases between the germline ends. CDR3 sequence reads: CASGLVRTSGQRDTEAFF. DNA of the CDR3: TGTGCTAGTGGTTTGGTAAGAACAAGTGGACAGAGGGACACTGAAGCTTTCTTT.

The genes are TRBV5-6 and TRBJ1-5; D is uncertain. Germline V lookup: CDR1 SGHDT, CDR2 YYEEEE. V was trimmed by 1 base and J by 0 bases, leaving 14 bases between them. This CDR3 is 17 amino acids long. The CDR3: CASSLRRSGLSNQPQHF. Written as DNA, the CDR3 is TGTGCCAGCAGCTTGAGGCGATCAGGACTTAGCAATCAGCCCCAGCATTTT.

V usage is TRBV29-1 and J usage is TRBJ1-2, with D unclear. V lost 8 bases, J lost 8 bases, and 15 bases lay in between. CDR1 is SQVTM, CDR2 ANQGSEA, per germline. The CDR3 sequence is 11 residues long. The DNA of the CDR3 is TGCAGCTATTACCCAGGAACCGGCTACACCTTC. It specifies CSYYPGTGYTF.

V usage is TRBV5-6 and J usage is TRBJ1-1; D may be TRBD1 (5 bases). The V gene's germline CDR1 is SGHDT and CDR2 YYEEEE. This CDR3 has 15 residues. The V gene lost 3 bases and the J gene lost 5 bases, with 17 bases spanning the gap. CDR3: CASSSNPGVWTEAFF. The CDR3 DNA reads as TGTGCCAGCAGCTCGAACCCGGGGGTTTGGACTGAAGCTTTCTTT.

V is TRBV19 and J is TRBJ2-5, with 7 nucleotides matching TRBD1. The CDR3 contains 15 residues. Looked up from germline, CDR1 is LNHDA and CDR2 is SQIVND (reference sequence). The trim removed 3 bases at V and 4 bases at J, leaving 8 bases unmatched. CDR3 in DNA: TGTGCCAGTAGTATCGGCTTACAGGGGAGAGAGACCCAGTACTTC. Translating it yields CASSIGLQGRETQYF.